Sequencing of this T cell receptor (beta chain) was carried out in a study of T cell repertoires in cytomegalovirus infection (dated 2019 in TCRdb). Background on the whole study: Peptide stimulations targeted recently identified HLA-C-restricted CMV epitopes, whose presentation resists viral immunomodulation, together with well-studied HLA-B-restricted epitopes. Donor HLA type was relevant to the analysis, as public TCR beta signatures indicated carriage of CMV infection together with the matching HLA type.

Instrument on record: Illumina HiSeq 1500. TCRdb handled the public reads itself, with Q25 trimming in fastp and clone calling in MiXCR, and kept productive beta chains. Merged by CDR3 protein, the rows form single entries marked with the most common genes and DNA. This sample comprises about 920,000 distinct CDR3 sequences, around a third of them detected only once. The ten biggest clones cover over 11% of the sample. CDR1 and CDR2, per the germline V gene, are SGHVS and FNYEAQ. Its CDR3 holds 16 amino acids, cysteine through phenylalanine. Only the CDR3 portion is preserved as DNA: 48 bases, with reading frame beginning at the first base. At the junction V is shortened by 4 bases and J by 3 bases, with 17 bases in between. Per the publication, the treatment or condition label means: in vitro stimulation with specific CMV peptide epitopes to enrich CMV-specific T cells. Broad study findings and their caveats: The ex vivo response was dominated by HLA-C-restricted CMV-specific TCR beta clonotypes, and the single most frequent clonotype in two of eight donors was supplied by these HLA-C-restricted clonotypes. In both this cohort and an independent roughly 350-donor cohort, the cumulative frequency of public TCR beta family members distinguished carriers of CMV infection plus the relevant HLA type.

In the case of this clonotype: Its antigen is unknown. A much larger clone differs from this one at a single base, so this may be a read error.

The sample in question was cultured CD8+ T cells from PBMCs, obtained from culture after CMV antigen stimulation. This TCR came from a human donor in good health (CMV status not recorded). Some clones in this sample may be carry-over from other donors' samples. In this chain, TRBV7-6 is recombined with TRBJ2-3; the D segment is perhaps TRBD1 or TRBD2, each sharing 5 matched bases. The CDR3 has the sequence CASSYKRDQGTDTQYF. The nucleotide sequence reads TGTGCCAGCAGCTATAAAAGGGACCAAGGGACAGATACGCAGTATTTT.